This is a list of T cell receptor beta chains from one sample in a study of naive and memory T cell subsets. TCRdb re-called the UMI-ligation and nested PCR reads through MiXCR, storing one row per CDR3 protein. The sample consists of about 90,000 distinct CDR3 sequences, around 11% of them appearing once. The sequenced material came from naive CD4+ T cells from blood. These receptors originate from a human donor in good health. The CDR3 runs from the conserved cysteine through the conserved F or W. A D gene is named only where the DNA matches it firmly. Clone size appears in some rows only: once, few, many, or a class for an expanded clone.

d_gene: NA; abundance: NA; j_gene: TRBJ2-3; v_gene: TRBV30; CDR3nt: TGTGCCTGGCTACCGAACTCAGCGGAGGGGGCAGATACGCAGTATTTT; CDR3aa: CAWLPNSAEGADTQYF
d_gene: TRBD2; abundance: NA; j_gene: TRBJ2-3; v_gene: TRBV18; CDR3nt: TGTGCCAGCTCACCAAGGGCTACTAGCGGACCGATGGGCACAGATACGCAGTATTTT; CDR3aa: CASSPRATSGPMGTDTQYF
d_gene: TRBD2; abundance: few; j_gene: TRBJ2-1; v_gene: TRBV7-9; CDR3nt: TGTGCCAGCCGGGAAAGCGGGAGCTTGGATGAGCAGTTCTTC; CDR3aa: CASRESGSLDEQFF
d_gene: NA; abundance: few; j_gene: TRBJ1-1; v_gene: TRBV29-1; CDR3nt: TGCAGCGTTGAAGGCCGGCTAAACACTGAAGCTTTCTTT; CDR3aa: CSVEGRLNTEAFF
d_gene: NA; abundance: NA; j_gene: TRBJ1-2; v_gene: TRBV29-1; CDR3nt: TGCAGCGTTGAAGGGTGGGGGGGGAGTCGTGGCTACACCTTC; CDR3aa: CSVEGWGGSRGYTF
d_gene: NA; abundance: few; j_gene: TRBJ2-5; v_gene: TRBV5-4; CDR3nt: TGTGCCAGCAGTAATCCCCTGGAAGAGACCCAGTACTTC; CDR3aa: CASSNPLEETQYF
d_gene: NA; abundance: NA; j_gene: TRBJ1-1; v_gene: TRBV28; CDR3nt: TGTGCCAGCAGTTCTCGTAGAAACCGGGCCCCGAACACTGAAGCTTTCTTT; CDR3aa: CASSSRRNRAPNTEAFF
d_gene: NA; abundance: many; j_gene: TRBJ2-7; v_gene: TRBV6-2/TRBV6-3; CDR3nt: TGTGCCAGCAGTTCCAAGCGGGTGAGCTCCTACGAGCAGTACTTC; CDR3aa: CASSSKRVSSYEQYF
d_gene: NA; abundance: NA; j_gene: TRBJ2-3; v_gene: TRBV4-3; CDR3nt: TGCGCCAGCAGCCAGCTACCCCTCCCCTTGGATACGCAGTATTTT; CDR3aa: CASSQLPLPLDTQYF
d_gene: TRBD1; abundance: NA; j_gene: TRBJ2-3; v_gene: TRBV5-4; CDR3nt: TGTGCCAGCAGGGCGGGACAGGGCTTCACAGATACGCAGTATTTT; CDR3aa: CASRAGQGFTDTQYF
d_gene: NA; abundance: NA; j_gene: TRBJ1-2; v_gene: TRBV12-3/TRBV12-4; CDR3nt: TGTGCCAGCAGTTTGCTCCCTCTTGGCTACACCTTC; CDR3aa: CASSLLPLGYTF
d_gene: TRBD2; abundance: many; j_gene: TRBJ2-3; v_gene: TRBV29-1; CDR3nt: TGCAGCTCAGGTAGCGGGACTAGCACAGATACGCAGTATTTT; CDR3aa: CSSGSGTSTDTQYF
d_gene: NA; abundance: NA; j_gene: TRBJ2-2; v_gene: TRBV7-2; CDR3nt: TGTGCCAGCAGCTTGGCACGGGCGGGCGGGGAGCTGTTTTTT; CDR3aa: CASSLARAGGELFF
d_gene: TRBD1; abundance: few; j_gene: TRBJ1-1; v_gene: TRBV29-1; CDR3nt: TGCAGCGCTCCGGGACAGCCGAACACTGAAGCTTTCTTT; CDR3aa: CSAPGQPNTEAFF
d_gene: TRBD1; abundance: few; j_gene: TRBJ2-3; v_gene: TRBV5-4; CDR3nt: TGTGCCAGCAGCTTGCCCCCAGGGGGTACGCAGTATTTT; CDR3aa: CASSLPPGGTQYF
d_gene: NA; abundance: NA; j_gene: TRBJ1-1; v_gene: TRBV6-6; CDR3nt: TGTGCCAGCAGTTACGAAATTTTGAGATCTGGAGGCACTGAAGCTTTCTTT; CDR3aa: CASSYEILRSGGTEAFF
d_gene: TRBD1; abundance: few; j_gene: TRBJ1-5; v_gene: TRBV16; CDR3nt: TGTGCCAGCAGCCAATCGGGACAGGCTAATCAGCCCCAGCATTTT; CDR3aa: CASSQSGQANQPQHF
d_gene: TRBD1; abundance: NA; j_gene: TRBJ1-5; v_gene: TRBV6-1; CDR3nt: TGTGCCAGCAGGTTCCTCTTGACAGGGCGTCAGCCCCAGCATTTT; CDR3aa: CASRFLLTGRQPQHF
d_gene: NA; abundance: NA; j_gene: TRBJ1-2; v_gene: TRBV29-1; CDR3nt: TGCAGCGTCGAGACAACTCGGAGGGTCACCCGTGGCTACACCTTC; CDR3aa: CSVETTRRVTRGYTF
d_gene: TRBD1; abundance: NA; j_gene: TRBJ2-3; v_gene: TRBV12-3/TRBV12-4; CDR3nt: TGTGCCAGCAGCTACTACAGGGGGCAAGGAGATACGCAGTATTTT; CDR3aa: CASSYYRGQGDTQYF
d_gene: TRBD1; abundance: few; j_gene: TRBJ1-4; v_gene: TRBV7-9; CDR3nt: TGTGCCAGCAGCTTAGGGGACAGGGTGGAAGAAAAACTGTTTTTT; CDR3aa: CASSLGDRVEEKLFF
d_gene: NA; abundance: NA; j_gene: TRBJ1-2; v_gene: TRBV4-2; CDR3nt: TGTGCCAGCAGCCAAGTATTGACAGCTAACTATGGCTACACCTTC; CDR3aa: CASSQVLTANYGYTF
d_gene: NA; abundance: few; j_gene: TRBJ2-3; v_gene: TRBV14; CDR3nt: TGTGCCAGCAGCCAAGATATGGCGGGGGCCGATACGCAGTATTTT; CDR3aa: CASSQDMAGADTQYF
d_gene: NA; abundance: NA; j_gene: TRBJ1-5; v_gene: TRBV12-3/TRBV12-4; CDR3nt: TGTGCCAGCACCCAGGCGGGTTTGGAGAATCAGCCCCAGCATTTT; CDR3aa: CASTQAGLENQPQHF
d_gene: NA; abundance: many; j_gene: TRBJ2-6; v_gene: TRBV15; CDR3nt: TGTGCCACCAGCAGAGATGGGACTGGGGCCAACGTCCTGACTTTC; CDR3aa: CATSRDGTGANVLTF
d_gene: NA; abundance: once; j_gene: TRBJ1-5; v_gene: TRBV18; CDR3nt: TGTGCCAGCTCACTCACACGCTCGGATCAGCCCCAGCATTTT; CDR3aa: CASSLTRSDQPQHF
d_gene: NA; abundance: few; j_gene: TRBJ2-2; v_gene: TRBV12-3/TRBV12-4; CDR3nt: TGTGCCAGCAGTTTCCAAGAGGGCGACACCGGGGAGCTGTTTTTT; CDR3aa: CASSFQEGDTGELFF
d_gene: TRBD2; abundance: few; j_gene: TRBJ2-2; v_gene: TRBV12-3/TRBV12-4; CDR3nt: TGTGCCAGCAGGGGAGGACTAGCGGGTTACACCGGGGAGCTGTTTTTT; CDR3aa: CASRGGLAGYTGELFF
d_gene: NA; abundance: NA; j_gene: TRBJ1-1; v_gene: TRBV7-8; CDR3nt: TGTGCCAGCAGCTCGCGGGCGAACACTGAAGCTTTCTTT; CDR3aa: CASSSRANTEAFF
d_gene: NA; abundance: many; j_gene: TRBJ2-1; v_gene: TRBV6-6; CDR3nt: TGTGCCAGCGGAACTCACGCCACGAAGAACAATGAGCAGTTCTTC; CDR3aa: CASGTHATKNNEQFF
d_gene: TRBD1; abundance: NA; j_gene: TRBJ2-7; v_gene: TRBV12-5; CDR3nt: TGTGCTAGTGGACGGACGACGTCGACAGGGTCCGACTCCTACGAGCAGTACTTC; CDR3aa: CASGRTTSTGSDSYEQYF
d_gene: NA; abundance: NA; j_gene: TRBJ1-4; v_gene: TRBV5-4; CDR3nt: TGTGCCAGCAGTCTGACAGCGTTAAATGAAAAACTGTTTTTT; CDR3aa: CASSLTALNEKLFF
d_gene: NA; abundance: NA; j_gene: TRBJ1-1; v_gene: TRBV7-2; CDR3nt: TGTGCCAGCAGTATGGACAGCATGAACACTGAAGCTTTCTTT; CDR3aa: CASSMDSMNTEAFF
d_gene: NA; abundance: NA; j_gene: TRBJ2-3; v_gene: TRBV24-1; CDR3nt: TGTGCCACCAGTGATTCAGGGCAAAGTAGCACAGATACGCAGTATTTT; CDR3aa: CATSDSGQSSTDTQYF
d_gene: NA; abundance: many; j_gene: TRBJ2-2; v_gene: TRBV5-5; CDR3nt: TGTGCCAGCAGCTTGGTTGCCGGCGCGAACACCGGGGAGCTGTTTTTT; CDR3aa: CASSLVAGANTGELFF
d_gene: TRBD1; abundance: NA; j_gene: TRBJ2-7; v_gene: TRBV4-2; CDR3nt: TGTGCCAGCAGCCGGACCGGGACAGGTGGTTCCTACGAGCAGTACTTC; CDR3aa: CASSRTGTGGSYEQYF
d_gene: TRBD1; abundance: many; j_gene: TRBJ2-5; v_gene: TRBV29-1; CDR3nt: TGCAGCGGTATAGGGACAGGAGAGACCCAGTACTTC; CDR3aa: CSGIGTGETQYF
d_gene: NA; abundance: NA; j_gene: TRBJ1-1; v_gene: TRBV12-3/TRBV12-4; CDR3nt: TGTGCCAGCAGTTCCCGATCTGAAGCTTTCTTT; CDR3aa: CASSSRSEAFF
d_gene: NA; abundance: few; j_gene: TRBJ1-2; v_gene: TRBV20-1; CDR3nt: TGCAGTGCTAGAGTCAGGTCCCTCTCAAACTATGGCTACACCTTC; CDR3aa: CSARVRSLSNYGYTF
d_gene: NA; abundance: NA; j_gene: TRBJ1-5; v_gene: TRBV7-8; CDR3nt: TGTGCCAGCAGCCAAGGTGCAGGGAGGGCCAATCAGCCCCAGCATTTT; CDR3aa: CASSQGAGRANQPQHF
d_gene: NA; abundance: few; j_gene: TRBJ2-5; v_gene: TRBV29-1; CDR3nt: TGCAGCGTTGAGGTGGGGGCATCAGAGACCCAGTACTTC; CDR3aa: CSVEVGASETQYF
d_gene: TRBD2; abundance: many; j_gene: TRBJ2-3; v_gene: TRBV11-2; CDR3nt: TGTGCCAGCAGCCTCCCAGCGGGGAGACGCACGAATACGCAGTATTTT; CDR3aa: CASSLPAGRRTNTQYF
d_gene: NA; abundance: NA; j_gene: TRBJ2-3; v_gene: TRBV12-3/TRBV12-4; CDR3nt: TGTGCCAGCAGTTTCCCCCCGAGGGTTGGGGCCACAGATACGCAGTATTTT; CDR3aa: CASSFPPRVGATDTQYF
d_gene: NA; abundance: NA; j_gene: TRBJ2-3; v_gene: TRBV25-1; CDR3nt: TGTGCCAGCAGTGTTCCAGCCACAGATACGCAGTATTTT; CDR3aa: CASSVPATDTQYF
d_gene: NA; abundance: few; j_gene: TRBJ1-4; v_gene: TRBV5-1; CDR3nt: TGCGCCAGCAGCTTGGTCGATGGGGTTGGGGAAAAACTGTTTTTT; CDR3aa: CASSLVDGVGEKLFF
d_gene: NA; abundance: NA; j_gene: TRBJ2-3; v_gene: TRBV7-6; CDR3nt: TGTGCCAGCAGCTTAGTTGGAAGTGGGAGAGCAGATACGCAGTATTTT; CDR3aa: CASSLVGSGRADTQYF
d_gene: NA; abundance: NA; j_gene: TRBJ1-3; v_gene: TRBV2; CDR3nt: TGTGCCAGCAGGATGGTGTCCGGGGGAGGTGGAAACACCATATATTTT; CDR3aa: CASRMVSGGGGNTIYF
d_gene: NA; abundance: NA; j_gene: TRBJ2-5; v_gene: TRBV5-1; CDR3nt: TGCGCCAGCAGTCGGTTCGGGGGAGAGCCTCTTGTGACCCAGTACTTC; CDR3aa: CASSRFGGEPLVTQYF
d_gene: NA; abundance: NA; j_gene: TRBJ2-2; v_gene: TRBV2; CDR3nt: TGTGCCAGCAGTGCTGCGGGGAACACCGGGGAGCTGTTTTTT; CDR3aa: CASSAAGNTGELFF
d_gene: NA; abundance: NA; j_gene: TRBJ1-5; v_gene: TRBV18; CDR3nt: TGTGCCAGCTCACCAACAGGGAATAGCAATCAGCCCCAGCATTTT; CDR3aa: CASSPTGNSNQPQHF
d_gene: TRBD2; abundance: NA; j_gene: TRBJ2-1; v_gene: TRBV7-9; CDR3nt: TGTGCCAGCAGCCCGGACGGGAGGGGGGGTGAGCAGTTCTTC; CDR3aa: CASSPDGRGGEQFF
d_gene: TRBD1; abundance: few; j_gene: TRBJ2-3; v_gene: TRBV6-5; CDR3nt: TGTGCCAGCACCCACCGGGGAATTACAGGGGTGGATACGCAGTATTTT; CDR3aa: CASTHRGITGVDTQYF
d_gene: NA; abundance: few; j_gene: TRBJ2-1; v_gene: TRBV20-1; CDR3nt: TGCAGTGCGCCCACGGGACGCGCCAACAATGAGCAGTTCTTC; CDR3aa: CSAPTGRANNEQFF